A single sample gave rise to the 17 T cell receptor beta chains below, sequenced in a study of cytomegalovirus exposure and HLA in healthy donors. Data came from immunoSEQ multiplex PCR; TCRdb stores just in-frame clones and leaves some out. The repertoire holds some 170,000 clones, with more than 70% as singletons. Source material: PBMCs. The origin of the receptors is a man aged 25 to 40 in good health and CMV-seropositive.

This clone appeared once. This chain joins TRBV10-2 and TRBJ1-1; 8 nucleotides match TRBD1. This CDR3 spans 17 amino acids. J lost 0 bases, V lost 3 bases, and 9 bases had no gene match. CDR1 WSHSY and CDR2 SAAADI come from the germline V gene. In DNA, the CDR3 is TGCGCCAGCAGTGAATCCTGGACAGGGAACATGAACACTGAAGCTTTCTTT. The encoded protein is CASSESWTGNMNTEAFF.

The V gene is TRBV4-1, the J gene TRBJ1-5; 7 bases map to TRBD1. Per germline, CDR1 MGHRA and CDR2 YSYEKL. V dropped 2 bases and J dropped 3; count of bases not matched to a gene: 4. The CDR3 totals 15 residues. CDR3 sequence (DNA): TGCGCCAGCAGCCAATTACAGGGGTACAATCAGCCCCAGCATTTT. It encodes CASSQLQGYNQPQHF.

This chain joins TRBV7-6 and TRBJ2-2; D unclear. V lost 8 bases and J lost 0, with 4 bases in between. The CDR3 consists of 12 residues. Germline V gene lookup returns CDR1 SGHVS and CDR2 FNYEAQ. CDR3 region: CASHSNTGELFF. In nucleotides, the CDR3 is TGTGCCAGCCATTCGAACACCGGGGAGCTGTTTTTT.

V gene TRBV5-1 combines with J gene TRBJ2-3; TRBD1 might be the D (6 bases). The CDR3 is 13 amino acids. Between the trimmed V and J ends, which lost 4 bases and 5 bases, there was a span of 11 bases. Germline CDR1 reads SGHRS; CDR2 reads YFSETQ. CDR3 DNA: TGCGCCAGCAGCCTGCAGGGGAGAGATACGCAGTATTTT. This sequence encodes CASSLQGRDTQYF.

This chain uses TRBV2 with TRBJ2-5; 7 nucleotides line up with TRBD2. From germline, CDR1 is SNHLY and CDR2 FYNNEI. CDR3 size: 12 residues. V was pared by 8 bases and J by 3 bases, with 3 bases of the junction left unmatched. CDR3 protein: CASGGREETQYF. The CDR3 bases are TGTGCCAGCGGGGGGAGGGAAGAGACCCAGTACTTC.

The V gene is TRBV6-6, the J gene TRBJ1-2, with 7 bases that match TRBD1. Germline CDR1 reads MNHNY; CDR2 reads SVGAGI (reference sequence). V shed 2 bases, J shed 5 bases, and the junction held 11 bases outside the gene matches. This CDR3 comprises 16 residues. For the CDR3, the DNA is TGTGCCAGCAGTTACCGGTCGGACAGGCTTTTTTATGGCTACACCTTC. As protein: CASSYRSDRLFYGYTF.

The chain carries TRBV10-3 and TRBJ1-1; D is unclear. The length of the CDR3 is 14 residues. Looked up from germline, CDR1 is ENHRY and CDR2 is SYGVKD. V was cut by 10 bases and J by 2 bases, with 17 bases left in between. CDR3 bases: TGTGCCAGCTCCGAACGGGTTCTTAACACTGAAGCTTTCTTT. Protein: CASSERVLNTEAFF.

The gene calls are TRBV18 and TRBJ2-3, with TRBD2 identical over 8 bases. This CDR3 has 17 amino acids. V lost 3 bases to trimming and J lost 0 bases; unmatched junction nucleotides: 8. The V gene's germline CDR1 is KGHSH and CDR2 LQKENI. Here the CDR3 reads CASSPQGSGASTDTQYF. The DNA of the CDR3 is TGTGCCAGCTCACCCCAGGGTAGCGGGGCTAGCACAGATACGCAGTATTTT.

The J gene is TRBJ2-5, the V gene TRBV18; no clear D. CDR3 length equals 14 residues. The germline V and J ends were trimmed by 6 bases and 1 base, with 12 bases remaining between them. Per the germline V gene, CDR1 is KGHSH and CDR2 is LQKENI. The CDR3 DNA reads TGTGCCAGCTCTACTAAGACCACCCAAGAGACCCAGTACTTC. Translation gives CASSTKTTQETQYF.

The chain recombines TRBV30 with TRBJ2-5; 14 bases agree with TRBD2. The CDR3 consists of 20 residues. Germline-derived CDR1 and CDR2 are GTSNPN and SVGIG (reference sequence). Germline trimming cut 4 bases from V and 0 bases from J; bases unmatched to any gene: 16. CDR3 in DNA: TGTGCCTGGAAATCATGGTTGACTAGCGGGGGGGTTGGTCACCAAGAGACCCAGTACTTC. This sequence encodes CAWKSWLTSGGVGHQETQYF.

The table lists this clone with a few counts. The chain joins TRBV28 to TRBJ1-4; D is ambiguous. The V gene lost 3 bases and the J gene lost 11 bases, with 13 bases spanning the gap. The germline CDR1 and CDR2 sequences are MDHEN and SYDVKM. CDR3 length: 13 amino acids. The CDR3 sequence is CASSFRGAFKLFF. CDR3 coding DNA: TGTGCCAGCAGTTTTCGGGGAGCTTTCAAACTGTTTTTT. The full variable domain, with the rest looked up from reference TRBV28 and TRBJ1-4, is DVKVTQSSRYLVKRTGEKVFLECVQDMDHENMFWYRQDPGLGLRLIYFSYDVKMKEKGDIPEGYSVSREKKERFSLILESASTNQTSMYLCASSFRGAFKLFFGSGTQLSVL.

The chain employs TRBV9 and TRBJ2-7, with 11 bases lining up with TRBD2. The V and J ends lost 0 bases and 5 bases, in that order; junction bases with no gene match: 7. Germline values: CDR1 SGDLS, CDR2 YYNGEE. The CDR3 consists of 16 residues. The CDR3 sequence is CASSVVAGGPGHEQYF. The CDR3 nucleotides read TGTGCCAGCAGCGTAGTAGCGGGAGGGCCAGGCCACGAGCAGTACTTC.

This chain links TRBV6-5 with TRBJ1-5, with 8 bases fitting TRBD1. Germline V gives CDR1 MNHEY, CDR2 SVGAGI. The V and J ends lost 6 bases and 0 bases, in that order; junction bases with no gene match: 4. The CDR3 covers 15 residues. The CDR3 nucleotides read TGTGCCAGCAGCAGGACAGGGAATAGCAATCAGCCCCAGCATTTT. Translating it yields CASSRTGNSNQPQHF.

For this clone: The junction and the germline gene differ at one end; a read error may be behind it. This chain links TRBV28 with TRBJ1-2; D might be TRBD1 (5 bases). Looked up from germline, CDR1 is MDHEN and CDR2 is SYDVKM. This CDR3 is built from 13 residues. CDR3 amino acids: CASSSASRRGLGF. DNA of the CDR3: TGTGCCAGCAGTTCCGCCTCCCGTAGGGGATTAGGCTTC.

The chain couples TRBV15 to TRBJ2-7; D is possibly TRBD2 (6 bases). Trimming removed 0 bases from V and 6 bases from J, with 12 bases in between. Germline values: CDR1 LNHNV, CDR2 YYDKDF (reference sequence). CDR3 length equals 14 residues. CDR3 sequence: CATSRDHGGAEQYF. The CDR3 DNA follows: TGTGCCACCAGCAGAGATCACGGGGGTGCCGAGCAGTACTTC.

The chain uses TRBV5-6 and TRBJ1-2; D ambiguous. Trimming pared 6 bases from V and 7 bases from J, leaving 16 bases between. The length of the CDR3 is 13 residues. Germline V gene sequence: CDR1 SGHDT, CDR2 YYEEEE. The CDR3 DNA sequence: TGTGCCAGCAACCTCCGGGAAGGCGGTGGCTACACCTTC. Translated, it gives CASNLREGGGYTF.

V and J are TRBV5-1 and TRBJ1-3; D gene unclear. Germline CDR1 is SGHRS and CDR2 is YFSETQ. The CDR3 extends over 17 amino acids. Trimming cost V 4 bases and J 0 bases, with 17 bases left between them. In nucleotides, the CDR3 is TGCGCCAGCAGCGTGGCCCCGGTGGAGGACTCTGGAAACACCATATATTTT. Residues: CASSVAPVEDSGNTIYF.